This entry is about one T cell receptor beta chain. Other DNA sequences in this sample translate to the same CDR3. The sample belongs to a study of shared clonotypes between healthy human individuals. Donors, without exception, were Caucasian adults residing in Nashville, Tennessee. The protocol was immunoSEQ multiplex PCR, while the TCRdb copy is restricted to in-frame clones and leaves out a portion. This repertoire shows roughly 2,300,000 clones, 92% found once; its top ten account for roughly 0.34%. The CDR3 has 12 amino acids. Trimming shortened V by 4 bases and J by 4 bases, and 5 bases separated the two germline ends. The V gene's germline CDR1 is MNHNS and CDR2 SASEGT.

This receptor was identified in a man in his late teens or twenties in good health. Some clones in this sample may be carry-over from other donors' samples. V and J are TRBV6-1 and TRBJ2-1; D is perhaps TRBD1 or TRBD2 (5 bases each). The sample taken for sequencing was naive CD4+ T cells from PBMCs. Subset reported: CD45RA+ positively selected. The CDR3 region is CASSGGYNEQFF. CDR3 nucleotides: TGTGCCAGCAGTGGGGGGTACAATGAGCAGTTCTTC.